A selection of T cell receptor beta chains follows, all from one sample in a study of blood T cell repertoires in COVID-19. The data were produced by immunoSEQ multiplex PCR, yet TCRdb's version contains in-frame clones alone and is incomplete. Of around 130,000 clones listed, approximately 78% were seen once; the top ten hold around 4%. The sample taken for sequencing was peripheral blood. These TCRs come from a woman older than 75 with acute or convalescent COVID-19. CDR3s include the opening cysteine and the closing phenylalanine or tryptophan. For some rows the clone size is stated as once, few or many, or as a class when expanded; others skip it.

TRBJ1-3,TRBV3-1/TRBV3-2,.,CASSQDHRQGRNTIYF
TRBJ1-6,TRBV6-4,.,CASSEGGEGSPLHF
TRBJ1-4,TRBV5-1,.,CASSRQGGNEKLFF
TRBJ2-3,TRBV9,few,CASSPSTGLQPTDTQYF
TRBJ1-2,TRBV28,.,CASRSADMTNDGYGYTF
TRBJ1-4,TRBV28,.,CASSFNLVSTEKLFF
TRBJ1-3,TRBV28,.,CASRVPGRNTIYF
TRBJ2-3,TRBV10-1,.,CASSDRGRTQYF
TRBJ2-7,TRBV5-1,once,CASSYGPRAEQYF
TRBJ2-1,TRBV10-2,once,CASSEWKRRNEQFF
TRBJ2-3,TRBV6-2/TRBV6-3,.,CASSYDGGGPYPRGTQYF
TRBJ2-7,TRBV21-1,.,CASSIRDRAPYEQYF
TRBJ2-7,TRBV11-2,.,CASSLVAAQGQYF
TRBJ2-1,TRBV11-3,.,CASSLSAGGYEQFF
TRBJ2-5,TRBV1,.,CTSSQDGRGHGQETQYF
TRBJ1-1,TRBV4-1,.,CASSQGGAGRTEAFF
TRBJ1-1,TRBV14,.,CASSLSGQGVVTEAFF
TRBJ1-2,TRBV2,.,CASSEESGAHINYGYTF
TRBJ2-1,TRBV2,.,CASSQLAVSYNEQFF
TRBJ2-3,TRBV12-3/TRBV12-4,.,CASRRSADTQYF
TRBJ1-1,TRBV4-2,.,CASSQVENTEAFF
TRBJ2-7,TRBV27,.,CASSPGRYYEQYF
TRBJ2-1,TRBV19,.,CASSSGGVNEQFF
TRBJ2-4,TRBV5-1,.,CASSLAPRGNIQYF
TRBJ1-2,TRBV10-3,.,CAISESFQIWGYTF
TRBJ1-2,TRBV5-1,.,CASSLAPGNYGYTF
TRBJ2-3,TRBV28,.,CASRSADTQYF
TRBJ2-5,TRBV11-2,.,CASSLIPGVSETQYF
TRBJ1-4,TRBV4-2,few,CASSLRTGPEKLFF
TRBJ1-1,TRBV11-3,few,CASSFQQGTEAFF
TRBJ2-5,TRBV6-5,.,CASSLGNGRTETQYF
TRBJ2-7,TRBV19,.,CASSPGQGAYEQYF
TRBJ1-4,TRBV7-2,once,CASSYQGFGEKLFF
TRBJ2-2,TRBV5-1,.,CASSATGANTGELFF